This T cell receptor beta chain was sequenced in a study of blood T cell repertoires in COVID-19. Overall study: The study drew acute and convalescent COVID-19 samples from the United States, Italy and Spain. The cDNA or gDNA used as material had been derived from T cells, B-cell-depleted T cells, or PBMCs.

Study processing details: Estimated nucleated cell counts came from reference gene primer amplification. This table comes from immunoSEQ multiplex PCR, and its TCRdb copy is limited to in-frame clones, with some not included. The V and J calls and the clone size are those of that table, but D and trimming were determined from the DNA. Altogether under 300,000 clones are present, approximately 86% being singletons, with the ten largest covering 5.5%. This TCR was sampled from a human donor in a cohort sampled during active COVID-19. The sample was peripheral blood.

CDR3 region: CASSFGTGGETQYF. The CDR3 nucleotides read TGTGCCAGCAGTTTTGGGACAGGGGGGGAGACCCAGTACTTC. J is TRBJ2-5 and V is TRBV2; 11 nucleotides align to TRBD1. CDR1 SNHLY and CDR2 FYNNEI come from the germline V gene. The CDR3 length is 14 residues. Losses at the gene ends were 5 bases for V and 5 bases for J; bases not matched to a gene: 4.